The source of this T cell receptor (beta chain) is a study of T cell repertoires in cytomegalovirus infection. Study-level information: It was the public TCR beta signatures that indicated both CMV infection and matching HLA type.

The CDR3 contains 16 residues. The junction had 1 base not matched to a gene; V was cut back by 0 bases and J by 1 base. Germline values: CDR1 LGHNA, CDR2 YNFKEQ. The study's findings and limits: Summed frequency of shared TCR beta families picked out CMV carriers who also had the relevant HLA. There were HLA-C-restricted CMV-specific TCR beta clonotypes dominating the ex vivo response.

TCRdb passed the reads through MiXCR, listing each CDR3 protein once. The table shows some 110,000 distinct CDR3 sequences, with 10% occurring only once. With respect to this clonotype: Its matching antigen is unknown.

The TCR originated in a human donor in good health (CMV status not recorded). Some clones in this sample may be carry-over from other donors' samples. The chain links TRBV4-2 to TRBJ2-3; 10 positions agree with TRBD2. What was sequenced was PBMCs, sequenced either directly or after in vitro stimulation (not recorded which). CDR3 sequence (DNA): TGTGCCAGCAGCCAAGATCTAGCGGGAGGCACAGATACGCAGTATTTT. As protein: CASSQDLAGGTDTQYF.